The entry below describes one T cell receptor beta chain. Its cognate antigen is unknown. Aged roughly 6 to 100, donors were systemically healthy Caucasians from Russia. Extraction yielded at least 5.5 micrograms of total RNA per sample. Next came a second PCR, run for about 6 to 12 cycles, which used a sample-barcoded 5' primer along with a J-beta primer mix. One entry per CDR3 protein results from TCRdb running MiXCR on the 5' RACE reads. In the table there are about 290,000 distinct CDR3 sequences, roughly 27% of which are singletons. This sample is part of a study of blood T cells in healthy people across ages. Overall study results and limits: The study regarded diversity estimates from one million T cells as underestimates.

The CDR3 runs 16 residues. Germline lookup yields CDR1 LGHNA and CDR2 YNFKEQ. Deletions cut 1 base from V and 5 bases from J, with 15 bases between. The sequencing sample was made of blood. The chain joins TRBV4-2 to TRBJ2-1; no clear D. The clonotype was recovered from a woman in her 70s in good health. CDR3 residues: CASSQALGSTDNEQFF. The CDR3 bases are TGTGCCAGCAGCCAAGCCCTGGGGTCGACTGACAATGAGCAGTTCTTC.